This T cell receptor beta chain was captured in a study of blood T cell repertoires in COVID-19. On the study more broadly: Italy, Spain and the United States were the sources of the convalescent and acute COVID-19 samples.

The CDR3 extends over 14 amino acids. The germline V gene encodes CDR1 LNHDA and CDR2 SQIVND (reference sequence). J gave up 11 bases and V 5 bases, and 9 bases lay outside the gene matches. Source study methods: Nucleated cell number was recorded as an estimate derived from reference gene primer amplification. Some clones are missing from TCRdb's copy, which holds only in-frame ones; the method was immunoSEQ multiplex PCR. V and J calls and clone size are copied from that table; D and trimming were computed from the DNA. Of 50,000 to 70,000 clones in the sample, 85% to 90% were seen once. Sequenced input: peripheral blood. V gene TRBV19 combines with J gene TRBJ1-6; the match to TRBD1 covers 7 bases. The receptor's source is a man over 45 with active COVID-19. The CDR3 here is CASSGRGQSTPLHF. The CDR3 DNA follows: TGTGCCAGTAGTGGGCGGGGACAGTCGACACCCCTCCACTTT.